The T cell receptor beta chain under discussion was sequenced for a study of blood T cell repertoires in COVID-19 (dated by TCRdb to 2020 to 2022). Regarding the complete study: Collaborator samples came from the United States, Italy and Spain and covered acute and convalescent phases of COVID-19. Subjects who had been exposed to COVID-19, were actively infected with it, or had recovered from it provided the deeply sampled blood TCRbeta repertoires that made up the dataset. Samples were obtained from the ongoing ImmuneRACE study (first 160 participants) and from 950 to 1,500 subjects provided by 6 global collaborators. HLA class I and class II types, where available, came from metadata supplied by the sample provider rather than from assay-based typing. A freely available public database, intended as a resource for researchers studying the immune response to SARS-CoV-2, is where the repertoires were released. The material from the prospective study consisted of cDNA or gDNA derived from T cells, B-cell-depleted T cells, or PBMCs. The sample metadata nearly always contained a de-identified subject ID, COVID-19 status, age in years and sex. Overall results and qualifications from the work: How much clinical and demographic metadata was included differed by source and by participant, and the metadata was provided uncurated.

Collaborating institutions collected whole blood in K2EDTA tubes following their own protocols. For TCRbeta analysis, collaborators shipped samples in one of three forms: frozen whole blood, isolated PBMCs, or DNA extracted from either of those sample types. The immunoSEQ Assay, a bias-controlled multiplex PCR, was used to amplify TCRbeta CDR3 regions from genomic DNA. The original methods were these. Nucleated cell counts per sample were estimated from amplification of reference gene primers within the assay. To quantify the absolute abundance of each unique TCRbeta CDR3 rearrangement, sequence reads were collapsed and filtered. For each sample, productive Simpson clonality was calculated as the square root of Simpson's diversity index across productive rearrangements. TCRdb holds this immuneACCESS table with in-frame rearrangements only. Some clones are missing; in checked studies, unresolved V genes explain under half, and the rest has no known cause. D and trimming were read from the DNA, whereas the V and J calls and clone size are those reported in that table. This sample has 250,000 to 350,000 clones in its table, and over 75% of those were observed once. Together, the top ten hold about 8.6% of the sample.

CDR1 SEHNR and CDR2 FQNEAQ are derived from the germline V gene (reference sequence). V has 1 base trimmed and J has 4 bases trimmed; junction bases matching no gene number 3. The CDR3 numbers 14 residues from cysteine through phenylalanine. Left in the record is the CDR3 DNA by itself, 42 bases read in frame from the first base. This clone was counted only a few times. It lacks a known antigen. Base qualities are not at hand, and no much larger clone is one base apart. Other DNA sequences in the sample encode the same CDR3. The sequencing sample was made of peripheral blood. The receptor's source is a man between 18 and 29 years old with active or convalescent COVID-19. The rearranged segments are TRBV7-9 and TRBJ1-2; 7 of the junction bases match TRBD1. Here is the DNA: TGTGCCAGCAGCTTAGGGCAGGGGGTCTATGGCTACACCTTC. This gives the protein CASSLGQGVYGYTF.